The source of this TCR beta chain is a study of T cell responses to AZD1222 COVID-19 vaccine. For this clone: Its antigen is as yet unknown.

Findings and limits, study-wide: Seropositivity was recorded at baseline in only a handful of AZD1222 recipients. Spike-specific TCR breadth and depth both grew after two AZD1222 doses.

V was pared by 8 bases and J by 5 bases, with 7 bases of the junction left unmatched. The CDR3 is made up of 14 amino acids. Germline CDR1 and CDR2: LNHNV and YYDKDF (reference sequence). The table came from immunoSEQ multiplex PCR; TCRdb's copy has only in-frame clones and leaves some out. Of roughly 34,000 clones detected, around 90% appear once; the ten largest clones hold 7%. V is TRBV15 and J is TRBJ2-2; the match to TRBD2 covers 8 bases. The sample here was peripheral blood, taken on day 0 of AZD1222 vaccination. This receptor was taken from an adult in good health. Written as DNA, the CDR3 is TGTGCCACCGCGGCGGGAGGACTTACCGGGGAGCTGTTTTTT. Its translation: CATAAGGLTGELFF.